The source of this T cell receptor (beta chain) is a study of blood T cells in healthy people across ages. The authors ran a second PCR of about 7 to 11 cycles using a sample-barcoded 5' primer and a J-beta primer mix. TCRdb reprocessed the 5' RACE reads with MiXCR, giving one entry per CDR3 protein. There are about 830,000 distinct CDR3 sequences in the sample; roughly 60% occur only once, and roughly 20% lies in the top ten. Germline V CDR1 and CDR2: SGDLS, YYNGEE. This CDR3 comprises 17 residues. V shed 0 bases and J shed 0 bases, with 13 bases lying between them. The material sequenced was blood. This clonotype was sampled from a man in his thirties or forties in good health. The chain recombines TRBV9 with TRBJ2-1; D tentatively fits TRBD1 or TRBD2 (6 bases each). The CDR3 coding sequence is TGTGCCAGCAGCGTAGGGGGGGCGTTCAGCTCCTACAATGAGCAGTTCTTC. This gives the protein CASSVGGAFSSYNEQFF.